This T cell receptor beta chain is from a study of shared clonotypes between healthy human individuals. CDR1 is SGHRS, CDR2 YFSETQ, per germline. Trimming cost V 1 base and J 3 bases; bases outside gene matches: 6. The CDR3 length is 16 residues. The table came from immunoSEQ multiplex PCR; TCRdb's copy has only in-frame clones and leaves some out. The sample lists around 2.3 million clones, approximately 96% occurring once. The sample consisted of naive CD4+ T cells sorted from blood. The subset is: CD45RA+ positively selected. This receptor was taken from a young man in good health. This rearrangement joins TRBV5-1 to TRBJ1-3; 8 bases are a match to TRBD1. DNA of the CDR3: TGCGCCAGCAGCTTGACGGCAGGGGGCGATGGAAACACCATATATTTT. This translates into CASSLTAGGDGNTIYF.